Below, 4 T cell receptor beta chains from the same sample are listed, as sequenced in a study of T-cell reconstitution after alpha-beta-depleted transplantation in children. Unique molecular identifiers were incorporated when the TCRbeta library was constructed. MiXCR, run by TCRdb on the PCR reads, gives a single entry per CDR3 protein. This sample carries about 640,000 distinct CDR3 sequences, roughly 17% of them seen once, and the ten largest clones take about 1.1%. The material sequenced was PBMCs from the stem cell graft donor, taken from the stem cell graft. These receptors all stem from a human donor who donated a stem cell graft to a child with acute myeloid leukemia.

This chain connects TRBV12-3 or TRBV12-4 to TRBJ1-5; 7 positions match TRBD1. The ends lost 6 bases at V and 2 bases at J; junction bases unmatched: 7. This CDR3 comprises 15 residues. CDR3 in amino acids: CASRSTGVGNQPQHF. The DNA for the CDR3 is TGTGCCAGCAGAAGCACAGGGGTTGGCAATCAGCCCCAGCATTTT.

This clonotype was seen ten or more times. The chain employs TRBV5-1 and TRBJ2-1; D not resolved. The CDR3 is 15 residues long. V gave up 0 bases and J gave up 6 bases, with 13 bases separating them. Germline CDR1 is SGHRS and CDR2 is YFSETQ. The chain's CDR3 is CASSLGRVEANEQFF. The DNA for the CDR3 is TGCGCCAGCAGCTTGGGACGGGTCGAGGCCAATGAGCAGTTCTTC.

CDR3 loop: CAWSVSGFEQYF. CDR3 nucleotides: TGTGCCTGGAGTGTAAGCGGCTTCGAGCAGTACTTC. The J gene is TRBJ2-7, the V gene TRBV30, with D perhaps TRBD2 (5 bases). Trimming took 0 bases from V and 6 from J, leaving 9 bases between them. The germline V gene has CDR1 GTSNPN and CDR2 SVGIG (reference sequence). The CDR3 extends over 12 amino acids. Looking up the rest from reference TRBV30 and TRBJ2-7 gives the full variable domain: SQTIHQWPATLVQPVGSPLSLECTVEGTSNPNLYWYRQAAGRGLQLLFYSVGIGQISSEVPQNLSASRPQDRQFILSSKKLLLSDSGFYLCAWSVSGFEQYFGPGTRLTVT.

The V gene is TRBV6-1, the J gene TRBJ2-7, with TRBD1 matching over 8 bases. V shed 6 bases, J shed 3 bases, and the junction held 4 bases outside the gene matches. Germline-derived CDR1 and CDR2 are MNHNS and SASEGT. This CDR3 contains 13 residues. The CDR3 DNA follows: TGTGCCAGCAGAGAGGGGACAGGCTACGAGCAGTACTTC. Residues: CASREGTGYEQYF.